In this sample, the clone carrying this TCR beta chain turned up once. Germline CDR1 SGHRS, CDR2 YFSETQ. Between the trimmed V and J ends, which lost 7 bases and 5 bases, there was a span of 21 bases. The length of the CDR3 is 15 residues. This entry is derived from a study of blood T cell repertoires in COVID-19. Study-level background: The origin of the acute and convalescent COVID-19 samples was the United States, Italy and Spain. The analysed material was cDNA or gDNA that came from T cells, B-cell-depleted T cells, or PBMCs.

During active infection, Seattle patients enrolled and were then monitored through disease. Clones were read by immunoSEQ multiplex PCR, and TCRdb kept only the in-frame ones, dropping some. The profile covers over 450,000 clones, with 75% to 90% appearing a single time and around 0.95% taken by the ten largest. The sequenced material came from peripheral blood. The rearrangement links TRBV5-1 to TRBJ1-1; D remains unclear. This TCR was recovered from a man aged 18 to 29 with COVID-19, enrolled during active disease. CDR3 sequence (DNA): TGCGCCAGCGCCGGGGAAGCAGGAACGGGGACTGAAGCTTTCTTT. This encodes CASAGEAGTGTEAFF.